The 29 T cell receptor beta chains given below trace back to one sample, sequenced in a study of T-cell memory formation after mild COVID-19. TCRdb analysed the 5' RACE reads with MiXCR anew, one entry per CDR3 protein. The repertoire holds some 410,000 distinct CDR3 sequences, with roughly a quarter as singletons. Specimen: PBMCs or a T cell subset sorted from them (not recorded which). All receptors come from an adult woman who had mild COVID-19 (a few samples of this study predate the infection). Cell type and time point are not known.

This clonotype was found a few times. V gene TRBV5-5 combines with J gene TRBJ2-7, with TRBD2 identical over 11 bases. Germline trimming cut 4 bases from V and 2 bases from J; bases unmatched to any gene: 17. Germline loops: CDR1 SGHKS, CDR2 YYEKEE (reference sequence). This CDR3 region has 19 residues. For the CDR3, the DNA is TGTGCCAGCAGCGCCCCTAGTGGGACAACTAGCGGGGGCCCCTACGAGCAGTACTTC. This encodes CASSAPSGTTSGGPYEQYF.

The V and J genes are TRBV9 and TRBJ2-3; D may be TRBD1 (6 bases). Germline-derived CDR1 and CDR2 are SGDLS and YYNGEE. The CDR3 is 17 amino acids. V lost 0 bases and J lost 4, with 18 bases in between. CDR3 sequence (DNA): TGTGCCAGCAGCGTAGGCCCAGGGGTAGGGGCCCCAGATACGCAGTATTTT. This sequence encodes CASSVGPGVGAPDTQYF.

DNA of the CDR3: TGTGCCAGCAGCCAAGTCCGGGGAAGCACAGATACGCAGTATTTT. This translates into CASSQVRGSTDTQYF. This chain uses TRBV3-1 with TRBJ2-3, with D possibly matching TRBD2 (5 bases). Trimming took 1 base from V and 0 from J, leaving 8 bases between them. The germline V gene encodes CDR1 LGHDT and CDR2 YNNKEL (reference sequence). The CDR3 extends over 15 amino acids.

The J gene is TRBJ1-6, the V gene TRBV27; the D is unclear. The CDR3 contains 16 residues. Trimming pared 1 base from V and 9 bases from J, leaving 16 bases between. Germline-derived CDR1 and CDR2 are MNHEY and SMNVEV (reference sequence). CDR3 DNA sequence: TGTGCCAGCAGTTTATACTCGGGTGACGAATTTTCACCCCTCCACTTT. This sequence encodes CASSLYSGDEFSPLHF.

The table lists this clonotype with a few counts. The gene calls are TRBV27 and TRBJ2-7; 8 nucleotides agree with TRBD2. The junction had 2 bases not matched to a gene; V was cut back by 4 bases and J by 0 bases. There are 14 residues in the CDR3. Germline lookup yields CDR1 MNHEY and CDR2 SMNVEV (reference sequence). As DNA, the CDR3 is TGTGCCAGCAGTTCGGGACTAGACTCCTACGAGCAGTACTTC. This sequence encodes CASSSGLDSYEQYF.

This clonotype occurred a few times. DNA of the CDR3: TGCGCCAGCAGCCCGGGACAGTCGGGGCACTATGGCTACACCTTC. It is translated as CASSPGQSGHYGYTF. V is TRBV5-1 and J is TRBJ1-2, with 7 bases lining up with TRBD1. The V and J ends lost 4 bases and 3 bases, in that order; junction bases with no gene match: 9. Germline-derived CDR1 and CDR2 are SGHRS and YFSETQ. There are 15 residues in the CDR3.

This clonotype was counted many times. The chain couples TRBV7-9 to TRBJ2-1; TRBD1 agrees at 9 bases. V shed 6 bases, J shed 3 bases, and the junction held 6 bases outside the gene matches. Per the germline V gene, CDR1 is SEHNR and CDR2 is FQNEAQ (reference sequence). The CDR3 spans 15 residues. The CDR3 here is CASSFPGQGYNEQFF. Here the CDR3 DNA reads TGTGCCAGCAGTTTCCCGGGACAGGGCTACAATGAGCAGTTCTTC.

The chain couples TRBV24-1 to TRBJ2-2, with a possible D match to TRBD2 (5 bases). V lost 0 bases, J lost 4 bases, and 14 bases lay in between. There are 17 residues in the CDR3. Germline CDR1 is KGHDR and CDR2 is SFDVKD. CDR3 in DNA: TGTGCCACCAGTGATTTGCGACTGAGCGGAGGCACCGGGGAGCTGTTTTTT. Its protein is CATSDLRLSGGTGELFF.

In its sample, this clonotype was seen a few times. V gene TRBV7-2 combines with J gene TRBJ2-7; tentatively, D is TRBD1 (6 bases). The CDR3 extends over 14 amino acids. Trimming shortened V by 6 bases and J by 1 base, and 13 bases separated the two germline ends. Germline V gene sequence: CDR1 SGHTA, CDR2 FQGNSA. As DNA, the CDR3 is TGTGCCAGCAGTCAACCCGGACAGTCCTACGAGCAGTACTTC. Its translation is CASSQPGQSYEQYF. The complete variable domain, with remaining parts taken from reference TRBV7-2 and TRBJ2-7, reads GAGVSQSPSNKVTEKGKDVELRCDPISGHTALYWYRQSLGQGLEFLIYFQGNSAPDKSGLPSDRFSAERTGGSVSTLTIQRTQQEDSAVYLCASSQPGQSYEQYFGPGTRLTVT.

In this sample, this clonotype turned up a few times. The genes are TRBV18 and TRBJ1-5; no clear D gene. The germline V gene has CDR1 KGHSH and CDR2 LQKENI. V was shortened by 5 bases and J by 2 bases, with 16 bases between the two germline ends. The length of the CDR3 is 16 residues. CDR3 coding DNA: TGTGCCAGCTCAGTAACACGGATTAGTGGCAATCAGCCCCAGCATTTT. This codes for CASSVTRISGNQPQHF.

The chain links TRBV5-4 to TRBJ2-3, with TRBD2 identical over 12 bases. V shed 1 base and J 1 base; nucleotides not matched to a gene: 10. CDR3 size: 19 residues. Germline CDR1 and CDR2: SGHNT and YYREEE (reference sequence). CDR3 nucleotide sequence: TGTGCCAGCAGCTTGTCCCCTAGCGGGGGGGCTTATGGCACAGATACGCAGTATTTT. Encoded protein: CASSLSPSGGAYGTDTQYF. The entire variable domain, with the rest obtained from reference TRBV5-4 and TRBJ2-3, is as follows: ETGVTQSPTHLIKTRGQQVTLRCSSQSGHNTVSWYQQALGQGPQFIFQYYREEENGRGNFPPRFSGLQFPNYSSELNVNALELDDSALYLCASSLSPSGGAYGTDTQYFGPGTRLTVL.

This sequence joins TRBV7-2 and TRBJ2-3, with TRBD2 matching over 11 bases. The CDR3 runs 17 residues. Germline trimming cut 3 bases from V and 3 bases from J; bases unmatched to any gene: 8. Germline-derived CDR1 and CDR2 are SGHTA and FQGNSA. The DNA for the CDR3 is TGTGCCAGCAGCTTTAAATTGACTAGCGGGGCAACAGATACGCAGTATTTT. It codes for CASSFKLTSGATDTQYF.

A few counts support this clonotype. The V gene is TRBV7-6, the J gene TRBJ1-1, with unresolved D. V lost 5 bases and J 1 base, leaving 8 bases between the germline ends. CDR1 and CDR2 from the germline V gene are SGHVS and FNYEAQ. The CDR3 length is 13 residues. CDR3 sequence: CASSPVANTEAFF. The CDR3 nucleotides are TGTGCCAGCAGCCCAGTAGCGAACACTGAAGCTTTCTTT.

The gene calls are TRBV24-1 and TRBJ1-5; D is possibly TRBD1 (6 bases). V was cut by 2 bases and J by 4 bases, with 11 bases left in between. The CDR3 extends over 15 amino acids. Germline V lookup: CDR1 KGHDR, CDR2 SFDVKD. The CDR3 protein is CATSDSGQGNQPQHF. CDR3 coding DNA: TGTGCCACCAGTGATTCAGGGCAGGGGAATCAGCCCCAGCATTTT.

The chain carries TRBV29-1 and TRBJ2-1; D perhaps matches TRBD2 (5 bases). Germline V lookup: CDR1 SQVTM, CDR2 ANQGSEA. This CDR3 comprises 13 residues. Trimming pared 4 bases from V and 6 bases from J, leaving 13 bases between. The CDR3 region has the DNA TGCAGCGTTGCTCGCCGGGGAATCAATGAGCAGTTCTTC. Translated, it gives CSVARRGINEQFF.

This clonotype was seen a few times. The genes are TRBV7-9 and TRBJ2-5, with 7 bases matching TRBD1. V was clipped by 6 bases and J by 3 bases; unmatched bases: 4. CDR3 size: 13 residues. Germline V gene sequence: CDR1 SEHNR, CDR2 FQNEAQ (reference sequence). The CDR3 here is CASSPQGEETQYF. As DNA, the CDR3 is TGTGCCAGCAGTCCCCAGGGGGAAGAGACCCAGTACTTC.

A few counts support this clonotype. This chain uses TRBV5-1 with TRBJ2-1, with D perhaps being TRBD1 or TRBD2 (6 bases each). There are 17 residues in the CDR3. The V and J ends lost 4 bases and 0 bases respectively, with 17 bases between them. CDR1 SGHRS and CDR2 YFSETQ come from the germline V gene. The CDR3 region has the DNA TGCGCCAGCAGCAAACTCGTGGGGGGCGACTCCTACAATGAGCAGTTCTTC. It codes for CASSKLVGGDSYNEQFF.

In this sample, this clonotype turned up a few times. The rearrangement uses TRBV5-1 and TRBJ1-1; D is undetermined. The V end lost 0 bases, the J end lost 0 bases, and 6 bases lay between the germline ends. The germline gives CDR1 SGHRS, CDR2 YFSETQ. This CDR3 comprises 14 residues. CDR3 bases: TGCGCCAGCAGCTTGGATCCAATGAACACTGAAGCTTTCTTT. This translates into CASSLDPMNTEAFF.

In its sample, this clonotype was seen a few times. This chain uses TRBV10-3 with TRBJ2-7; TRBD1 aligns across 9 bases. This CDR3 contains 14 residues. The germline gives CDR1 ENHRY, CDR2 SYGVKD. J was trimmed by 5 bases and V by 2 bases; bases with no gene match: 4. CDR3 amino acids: CAISERTGVDEQYF. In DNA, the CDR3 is TGTGCCATCAGTGAGCGGACAGGGGTGGACGAGCAGTACTTC.

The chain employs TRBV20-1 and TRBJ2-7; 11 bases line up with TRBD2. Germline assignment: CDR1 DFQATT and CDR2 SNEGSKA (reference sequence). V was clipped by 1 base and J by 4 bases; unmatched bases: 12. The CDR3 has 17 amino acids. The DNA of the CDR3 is TGCAGTGCTAGAGTACCCACGATAGCGGGGGGGATGTACGAGCAGTACTTC. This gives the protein CSARVPTIAGGMYEQYF.

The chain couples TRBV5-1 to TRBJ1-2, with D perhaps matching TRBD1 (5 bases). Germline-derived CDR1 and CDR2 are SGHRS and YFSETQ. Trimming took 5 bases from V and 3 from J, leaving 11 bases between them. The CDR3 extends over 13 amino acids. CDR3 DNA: TGCGCCAGCAGGGTCGGGGCCCACTATGGCTACACCTTC. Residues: CASRVGAHYGYTF.

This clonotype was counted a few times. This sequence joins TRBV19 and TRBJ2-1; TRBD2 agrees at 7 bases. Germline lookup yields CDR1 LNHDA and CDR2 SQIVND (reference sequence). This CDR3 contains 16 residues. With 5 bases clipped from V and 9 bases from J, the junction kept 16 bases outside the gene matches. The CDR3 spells CASSFVNWGGAGEQFF. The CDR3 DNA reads TGTGCCAGTAGTTTCGTGAATTGGGGGGGAGCGGGTGAGCAGTTCTTC.

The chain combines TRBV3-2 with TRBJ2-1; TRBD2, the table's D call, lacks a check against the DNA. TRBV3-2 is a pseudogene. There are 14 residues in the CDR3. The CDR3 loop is CASSPTSGRSEQFF. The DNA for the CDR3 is TGTGCCAGCAGCCCAACTAGCGGGAGGAGTGAGCAGTTCTTC.

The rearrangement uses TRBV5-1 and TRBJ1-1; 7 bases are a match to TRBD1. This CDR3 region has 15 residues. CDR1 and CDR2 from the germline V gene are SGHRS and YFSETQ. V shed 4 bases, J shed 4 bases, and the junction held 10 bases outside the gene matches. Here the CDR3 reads CASSPATGEGTEAFF. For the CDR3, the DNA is TGCGCCAGCAGCCCTGCCACAGGGGAAGGCACTGAAGCTTTCTTT.

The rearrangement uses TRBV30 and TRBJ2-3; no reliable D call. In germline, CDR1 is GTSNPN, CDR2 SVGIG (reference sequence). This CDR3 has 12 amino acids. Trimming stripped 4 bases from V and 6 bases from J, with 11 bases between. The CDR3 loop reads CAWTTEIDTQYF. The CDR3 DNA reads TGTGCCTGGACCACCGAAATTGATACGCAGTATTTT.

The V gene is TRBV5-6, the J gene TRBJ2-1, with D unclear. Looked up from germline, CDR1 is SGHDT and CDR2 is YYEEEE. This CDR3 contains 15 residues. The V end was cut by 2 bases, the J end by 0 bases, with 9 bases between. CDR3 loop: CASSLYPSSYNEQFF. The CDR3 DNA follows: TGTGCCAGCAGCTTATATCCGAGCTCCTACAATGAGCAGTTCTTC.

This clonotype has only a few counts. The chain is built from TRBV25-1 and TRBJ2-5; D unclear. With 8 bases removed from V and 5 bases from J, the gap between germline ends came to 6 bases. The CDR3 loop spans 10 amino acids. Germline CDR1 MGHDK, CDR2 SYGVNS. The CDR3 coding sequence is TGTGCCAGCGGGCCGGAGACCCAGTACTTC. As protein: CASGPETQYF. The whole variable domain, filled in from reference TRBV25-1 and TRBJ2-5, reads EADIYQTPRYLVIGTGKKITLECSQTMGHDKMYWYQQDPGMELHLIHYSYGVNSTEKGDLSSESTVSRIRTEHFPLTLESARPSHTSQYLCASGPETQYFGPGTRLLVL.

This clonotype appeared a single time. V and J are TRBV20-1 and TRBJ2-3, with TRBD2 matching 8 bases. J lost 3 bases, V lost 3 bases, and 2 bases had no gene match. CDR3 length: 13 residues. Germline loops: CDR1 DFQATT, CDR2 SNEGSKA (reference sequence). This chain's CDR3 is CSASGGVTDTQYF. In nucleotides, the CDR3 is TGCAGTGCTAGCGGGGGGGTAACAGATACGCAGTATTTT.

The CDR3 region has the DNA TGCAGTGCTTCCCACAGGGGGGGAGAATACGAGCAGTACTTC. Translation gives CSASHRGGEYEQYF. The rearrangement links TRBV20-1 to TRBJ2-7; D is perhaps TRBD1 (8 bases). V was cut by 5 bases and J by 4 bases, with 18 bases left in between. In germline, CDR1 is DFQATT, CDR2 SNEGSKA (reference sequence). The CDR3 contains 14 residues.